The subject of this entry is one T cell receptor (beta chain). Profiled with immunoSEQ multiplex PCR; TCRdb holds only in-frame clones, not every one. The table shows about 120,000 clones, with roughly 60% occurring only once. This sample stems from a study of cytotoxic CD8 clonotypes in ibrutinib-treated CLL. V shed 5 bases, J shed 4 bases, and the junction held 10 bases outside the gene matches. CDR3 size: 18 residues. CDR1 is LNHDA and CDR2 is SQIVND in the germline V gene (reference sequence). V and J are TRBV19 and TRBJ2-6, with 11 positions matching TRBD2. The source of this sequence is a human donor with chronic lymphocytic leukemia. The material was PBMCs, obtained after 24 months of ibrutinib treatment. The CDR3 sequence: CASSPGLAVPAGANVLTF. The CDR3 coding sequence is TGTGCCAGTAGTCCGGGACTAGCGGTACCCGCCGGGGCCAACGTCCTGACTTTC.